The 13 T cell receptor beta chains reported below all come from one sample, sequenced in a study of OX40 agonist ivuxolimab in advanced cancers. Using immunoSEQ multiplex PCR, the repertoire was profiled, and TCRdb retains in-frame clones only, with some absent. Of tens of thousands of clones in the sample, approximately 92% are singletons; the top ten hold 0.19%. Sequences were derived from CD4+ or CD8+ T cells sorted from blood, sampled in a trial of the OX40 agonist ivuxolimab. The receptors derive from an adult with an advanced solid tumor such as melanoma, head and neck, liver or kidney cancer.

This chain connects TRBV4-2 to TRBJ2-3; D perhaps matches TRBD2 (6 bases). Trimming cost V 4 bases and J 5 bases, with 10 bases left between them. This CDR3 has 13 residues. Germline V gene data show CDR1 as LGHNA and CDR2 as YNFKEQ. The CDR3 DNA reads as TGTGCCAGCAGCCCCCGGGGGAGAGATACGCAGTATTTT. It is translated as CASSPRGRDTQYF.

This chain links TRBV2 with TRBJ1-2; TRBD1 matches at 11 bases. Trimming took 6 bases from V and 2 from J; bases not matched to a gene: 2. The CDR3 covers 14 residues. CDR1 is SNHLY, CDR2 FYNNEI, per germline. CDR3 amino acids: CASRWDRGNYGYTF. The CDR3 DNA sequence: TGTGCCAGCAGATGGGACAGGGGGAACTATGGCTACACCTTC.

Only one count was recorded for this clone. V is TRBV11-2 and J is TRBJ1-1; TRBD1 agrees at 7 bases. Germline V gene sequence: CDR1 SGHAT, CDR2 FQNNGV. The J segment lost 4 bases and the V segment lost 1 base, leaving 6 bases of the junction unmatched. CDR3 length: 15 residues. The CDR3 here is CASSLGAGGVTEAFF. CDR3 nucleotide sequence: TGTGCCAGCAGCTTAGGTGCAGGGGGGGTCACTGAAGCTTTCTTT.

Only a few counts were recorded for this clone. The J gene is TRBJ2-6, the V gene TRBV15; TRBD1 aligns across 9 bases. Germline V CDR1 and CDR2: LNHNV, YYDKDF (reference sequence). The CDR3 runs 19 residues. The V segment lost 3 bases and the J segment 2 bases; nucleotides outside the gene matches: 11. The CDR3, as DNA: TGTGCCACCAGCAGGCGCAGTCCCGGGACAGGGACTGGGGCCAACGTCCTGACTTTC. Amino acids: CATSRRSPGTGTGANVLTF.

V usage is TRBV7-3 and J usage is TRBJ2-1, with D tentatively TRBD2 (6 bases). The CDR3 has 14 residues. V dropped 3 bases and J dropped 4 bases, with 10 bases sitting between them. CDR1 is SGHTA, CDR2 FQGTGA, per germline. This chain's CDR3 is CASSLTGVYNEQFF. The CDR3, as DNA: TGTGCCAGCAGCTTGACGGGAGTATACAATGAGCAGTTCTTC.

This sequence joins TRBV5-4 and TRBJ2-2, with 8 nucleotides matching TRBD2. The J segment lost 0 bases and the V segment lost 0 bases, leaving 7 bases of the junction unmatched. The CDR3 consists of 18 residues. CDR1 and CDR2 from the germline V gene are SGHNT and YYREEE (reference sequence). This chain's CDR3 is CASSLELAVKTNTGELFF. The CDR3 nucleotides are TGTGCCAGCAGCTTGGAACTAGCGGTAAAAACGAACACCGGGGAGCTGTTTTTT.

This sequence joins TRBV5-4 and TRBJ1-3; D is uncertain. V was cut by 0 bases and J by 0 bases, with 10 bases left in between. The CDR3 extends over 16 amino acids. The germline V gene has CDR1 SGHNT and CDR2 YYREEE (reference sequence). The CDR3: CASSLDRHTSGNTIYF. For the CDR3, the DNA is TGTGCCAGCAGCTTGGACAGACACACCTCTGGAAACACCATATATTTT.

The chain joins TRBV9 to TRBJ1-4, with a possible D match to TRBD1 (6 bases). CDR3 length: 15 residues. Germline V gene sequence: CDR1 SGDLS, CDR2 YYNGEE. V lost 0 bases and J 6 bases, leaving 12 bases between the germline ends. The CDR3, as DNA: TGTGCCAGCAGCGTAGCGGTGGGACACGATGAAAAACTGTTTTTT. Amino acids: CASSVAVGHDEKLFF.

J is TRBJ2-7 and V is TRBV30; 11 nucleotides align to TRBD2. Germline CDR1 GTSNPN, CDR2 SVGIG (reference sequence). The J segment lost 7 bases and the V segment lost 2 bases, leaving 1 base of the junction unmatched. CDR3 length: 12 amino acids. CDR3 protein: CAWSRTSGEQYF. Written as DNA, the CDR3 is TGTGCCTGGAGTCGGACTAGCGGGGAGCAGTACTTC. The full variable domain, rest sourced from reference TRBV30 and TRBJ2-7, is SQTIHQWPATLVQPVGSPLSLECTVEGTSNPNLYWYRQAAGRGLQLLFYSVGIGQISSEVPQNLSASRPQDRQFILSSKKLLLSDSGFYLCAWSRTSGEQYFGPGTRLTVT.

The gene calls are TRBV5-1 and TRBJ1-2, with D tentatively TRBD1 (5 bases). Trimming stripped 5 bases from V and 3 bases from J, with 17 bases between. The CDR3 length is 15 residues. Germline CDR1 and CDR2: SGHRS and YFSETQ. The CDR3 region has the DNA TGCGCCAGCAGTAGAGGGACGGTTCGAGACTATGGCTACACCTTC. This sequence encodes CASSRGTVRDYGYTF.

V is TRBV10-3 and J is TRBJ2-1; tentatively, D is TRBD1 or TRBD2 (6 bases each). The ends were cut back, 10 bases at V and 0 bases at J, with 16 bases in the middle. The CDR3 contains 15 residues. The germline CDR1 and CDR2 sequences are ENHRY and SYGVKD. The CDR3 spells CASGVGGGSYNEQFF. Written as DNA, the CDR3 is TGTGCCAGCGGGGTAGGGGGAGGCTCCTACAATGAGCAGTTCTTC.

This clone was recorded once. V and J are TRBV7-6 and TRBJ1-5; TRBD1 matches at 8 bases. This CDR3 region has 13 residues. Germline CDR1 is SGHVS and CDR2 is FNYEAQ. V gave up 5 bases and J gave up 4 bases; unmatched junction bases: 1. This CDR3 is CASSGDRNQPQHF. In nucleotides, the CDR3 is TGTGCCAGCAGCGGGGACAGGAATCAGCCCCAGCATTTT.

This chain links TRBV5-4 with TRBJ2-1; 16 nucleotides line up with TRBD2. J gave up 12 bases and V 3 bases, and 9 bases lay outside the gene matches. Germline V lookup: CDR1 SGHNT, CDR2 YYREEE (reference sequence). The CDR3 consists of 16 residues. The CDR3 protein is CASSSGTSGGAVAQFF. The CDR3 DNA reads TGTGCCAGCAGCTCCGGGACTAGCGGGGGGGCGGTGGCGCAGTTCTTC.